The 18 T cell receptor beta chains below all came from one sample that was sequenced in a study of response to subunit inactivated influenza vaccine. TCRdb re-called the RT-PCR reads with MiXCR, one entry per CDR3 protein. This sample has around 570,000 distinct CDR3 sequences, with 11% found just once. This sample was shared with a second study, whose subject was T cells expressing NK-cell markers. That report notes: The cDNA for TCR beta came from 5'RACE template switching with UMIs.

Sequenced here: PBMCs from blood, sampled on the day of vaccination. The receptors derive from a man aged 50 to 60 who received an inactivated influenza vaccine.

Ten or more counts support this clonotype. This chain joins TRBV20-1 and TRBJ1-1; D remains ambiguous. V lost 6 bases to trimming and J lost 4 bases, with 12 bases between them. This CDR3 region has 12 residues. Looked up from germline, CDR1 is DFQATT and CDR2 is SNEGSKA (reference sequence). The CDR3 loop reads CSAPLEGTEAFF. CDR3 coding DNA: TGCAGTGCCCCGTTGGAGGGCACTGAAGCTTTCTTT.

Ten or more counts support this clonotype. The chain has TRBV4-1 and TRBJ1-1; D is unclear. The CDR3 contains 13 residues. V was trimmed by 2 bases and J by 6 bases, leaving 10 bases between them. Per germline, CDR1 MGHRA and CDR2 YSYEKL. The CDR3 sequence is CASSQLDPPEAFF. As DNA, the CDR3 is TGCGCCAGCAGCCAACTAGACCCCCCTGAAGCTTTCTTT.

This clonotype was seen ten or more times. V usage is TRBV6-6 and J usage is TRBJ2-7; D unresolved. The CDR3 runs to 13 residues. Germline V CDR1 and CDR2: MNHNY, SVGAGI (reference sequence). V dropped 6 bases and J dropped 2 bases, with 11 bases sitting between them. In nucleotides, the CDR3 is TGTGCCAGCAGCCTACTCTTAGCCTACGAGCAGTACTTC. Protein sequence: CASSLLLAYEQYF.

The chain joins TRBV12-3 or TRBV12-4 to TRBJ1-2; a weak D match, TRBD1 (5 bases). This CDR3 is built from 16 residues. Trimming took 5 bases from V and 5 from J, leaving 21 bases between them. The CDR3 region has the DNA TGTGCCAGCAGTCCAGTACGGGACGGCATGAGTTATGGCTACACCTTC. Its translation: CASSPVRDGMSYGYTF.

The V gene is TRBV19, the J gene TRBJ2-3; D may be TRBD1 or TRBD2 (5 bases each). Trimming took off 4 bases at V and 3 bases at J, with 23 bases between the two ends. The CDR3 contains 18 residues. Germline-derived CDR1 and CDR2 are LNHDA and SQIVND (reference sequence). The chain's CDR3 is CASSSESGTTLATDTQYF. CDR3 DNA: TGTGCCAGTAGTAGCGAATCCGGGACCACCCTCGCAACAGATACGCAGTATTTT.

The rearrangement links TRBV4-2 to TRBJ2-2, with 12 positions matching TRBD2. The junction had 4 bases not matched to a gene; V was cut back by 3 bases and J by 5 bases. The CDR3 consists of 16 residues. The germline V gene has CDR1 LGHNA and CDR2 YNFKEQ. The CDR3 coding sequence is TGTGCCAGCAGCCAGGCACTAGCGGGAGGAACCGGGGAGCTGTTTTTT. Amino acid sequence: CASSQALAGGTGELFF.

This clonotype came up a few times. This chain connects TRBV25-1 to TRBJ2-3, with TRBD2 matching 13 bases. Germline loops: CDR1 MGHDK, CDR2 SYGVNS. V dropped 6 bases and J dropped 5; count of bases not matched to a gene: 14. The CDR3 is made up of 18 amino acids. As DNA, the CDR3 is TGTGCCAGCAGGGCAGAAGGGGGGACTAGCGGGGTGAGAGATACGCAGTATTTT. This encodes CASRAEGGTSGVRDTQYF.

The V gene is TRBV5-1, the J gene TRBJ2-7; 10 bases match TRBD2. The CDR3 totals 15 residues. Germline loops: CDR1 SGHRS, CDR2 YFSETQ. Losses at the gene ends were 3 bases for V and 5 bases for J; bases not matched to a gene: 8. The CDR3 region is CASSSAGTSADEQYF. In DNA, the CDR3 is TGCGCCAGCAGCTCAGCCGGGACTAGCGCCGACGAGCAGTACTTC.

This clonotype was seen a handful of times. The chain joins TRBV4-3 to TRBJ2-7, with D possibly TRBD1 on 6 matching bases. Trimming left V 5 bases short and J 1 base short, with 9 bases between. CDR1 and CDR2 (germline): LGHNA, YSLEER. The length of the CDR3 is 13 residues. The CDR3 nucleotides read TGCGCCAGCAGCGAGGGGGAGTCCTACGAGCAGTACTTC. Its protein product is CASSEGESYEQYF.

This clonotype was seen a handful of times. V is TRBV5-1 and J is TRBJ2-3; no definite D call. Trimming left V 7 bases short and J 4 bases short, with 13 bases between. The CDR3 has 13 residues. Germline CDR1 reads SGHRS; CDR2 reads YFSETQ. This CDR3 reads CASRTSGADTQYF. The DNA for the CDR3 is TGCGCCAGCCGAACATCGGGCGCAGATACGCAGTATTTT.

This clonotype came up many times. The V gene is TRBV28, the J gene TRBJ2-5, with 8 bases aligning to TRBD2. CDR1 is MDHEN, CDR2 SYDVKM, per germline. This CDR3 spans 15 amino acids. V lost 4 bases to trimming and J lost 1 base; unmatched junction nucleotides: 5. This CDR3 reads CASSWTSSAQETQYF. The CDR3 nucleotides read TGTGCCAGCAGTTGGACTAGCAGCGCCCAAGAGACCCAGTACTTC.

This clonotype was observed many times. The V and J genes are TRBV10-3 and TRBJ2-1; 8 positions match TRBD1. The V gene's germline CDR1 is ENHRY and CDR2 SYGVKD. This CDR3 is 14 amino acids long. V gave up 7 bases and J gave up 4 bases; unmatched junction bases: 6. The CDR3 loop is CAIMGQGAYNEQFF. The CDR3 DNA follows: TGTGCCATCATGGGGCAGGGGGCTTACAATGAGCAGTTCTTC.

This clonotype was counted at least ten times. This chain links TRBV7-2 with TRBJ2-2; D possibly corresponds to TRBD1 (7 bases). This CDR3 has 14 residues. Trimming took 5 bases from V and 5 from J, leaving 12 bases between them. Germline V gives CDR1 SGHTA, CDR2 FQGNSA. The CDR3 sequence is CASSVQGGTGELFF. The CDR3 DNA reads as TGTGCCAGCAGCGTTCAGGGGGGAACCGGGGAGCTGTTTTTT.

There are many counts of this clonotype. V usage is TRBV6-5 and J usage is TRBJ2-4; D is uncertain. The germline gives CDR1 MNHEY, CDR2 SVGAGI. The CDR3 spans 16 residues. Trimming shortened V by 1 base and J by 0 bases, and 10 bases separated the two germline ends. CDR3 nucleotides: TGTGCCAGCAGTTACTGGTCAGGCCTAGCCAAAAACATTCAGTACTTC. Translating it yields CASSYWSGLAKNIQYF.

This clonotype was observed a few times. V is TRBV20-1 and J is TRBJ2-2; 7 bases agree with TRBD1. Germline lookup yields CDR1 DFQATT and CDR2 SNEGSKA (reference sequence). With V trimmed by 3 bases and J by 5 bases, 12 bases remained unmatched. The CDR3 has 16 residues. CDR3 coding DNA: TGCAGTGCTAGCCCTCCGGGACAGAGTTCTACCGGGGAGCTGTTTTTT. It codes for CSASPPGQSSTGELFF.

The chain carries TRBV12-3 or TRBV12-4 and TRBJ2-7; possibly TRBD1 for D (5 bases). The germline V and J ends were trimmed by 3 bases and 3 bases, with 12 bases remaining between them. CDR3 length equals 14 residues. CDR3 DNA sequence: TGTGCCAGCAGTTTTTCGGAACAGGTCTACGAGCAGTACTTC. It translates to CASSFSEQVYEQYF.

The J gene is TRBJ2-1, the V gene TRBV12-3 or TRBV12-4; D is ambiguous. Trimming removed 3 bases at V and 9 bases at J, with 15 bases between. There are 14 residues in the CDR3. CDR3 in amino acids: CASSLSPQQVEQFF. CDR3 coding DNA: TGTGCCAGCAGTTTGAGCCCCCAGCAAGTTGAGCAGTTCTTC.

In its sample, this clonotype was seen a few times. The chain links TRBV25-1 to TRBJ1-1; no definite D call. V lost 8 bases and J 4 bases, leaving 11 bases between the germline ends. Germline lookup yields CDR1 MGHDK and CDR2 SYGVNS. The CDR3 runs 12 residues. The CDR3 sequence: CASYGWGTEAFF. Written as DNA, the CDR3 is TGTGCCAGCTACGGTTGGGGCACTGAAGCTTTCTTT.